This TCR beta chain was recovered during a study of blood T cell repertoires in COVID-19. This table comes from immunoSEQ multiplex PCR, and its TCRdb copy is limited to in-frame clones, with some not included. Among roughly 140,000 clones listed, 88% were seen once. The V gene lost 7 bases and the J gene lost 2 bases, with 14 bases spanning the gap. The germline V gene encodes CDR1 MNHEY and CDR2 SVGAGI. The CDR3 consists of 14 residues. The receptor comes from a human donor in a cohort sampled during active COVID-19. The sample consisted of peripheral blood. This chain links TRBV6-5 with TRBJ2-5; D not resolved. The CDR3 bases are TGTGCCAGCACCCCCGCGGTAGGTCAAGAGACCCAGTACTTC. Encoded protein: CASTPAVGQETQYF.